The clone carrying this T cell receptor beta chain was counted between two and nine times. The antigen remains undetermined. Distinct nucleotide sequences in the sample also encode this CDR3. This entry belongs to a study of cytomegalovirus exposure and HLA in healthy donors. As for the study in general: According to later analysis, the same platform produced the 90 to 150 validation and some 680 first-cohort repertoires.

In germline, CDR1 is SGHNT, CDR2 YYREEE (reference sequence). V lost 0 bases and J 1 base, leaving 4 bases between the germline ends. The CDR3 runs 13 residues. Study-wide findings and caveats: Three chains linked to CMV were shown in vitro to be specific for CMV antigens. Reports indicated that the classifier achieved high specificity and sensitivity in diagnosing cytomegalovirus status. Some TCR beta chains (roughly 150 of them) were listed as cytomegalovirus-associated.

Produced via immunoSEQ multiplex PCR; TCRdb's table is partial and in-frame only. The sample includes around 99,000 clones, around nine tenths seen only once; the top ten take approximately 2.3%. V gene TRBV5-4 combines with J gene TRBJ1-1; no definite D call. Specimen: PBMCs. The sequence was collected from a woman between 18 and 29 years old in good health and CMV-seronegative. CDR3 region: CASSLDRNTEAFF. In DNA, the CDR3 is TGTGCCAGCAGCTTGGACAGGAACACTGAAGCTTTCTTT.